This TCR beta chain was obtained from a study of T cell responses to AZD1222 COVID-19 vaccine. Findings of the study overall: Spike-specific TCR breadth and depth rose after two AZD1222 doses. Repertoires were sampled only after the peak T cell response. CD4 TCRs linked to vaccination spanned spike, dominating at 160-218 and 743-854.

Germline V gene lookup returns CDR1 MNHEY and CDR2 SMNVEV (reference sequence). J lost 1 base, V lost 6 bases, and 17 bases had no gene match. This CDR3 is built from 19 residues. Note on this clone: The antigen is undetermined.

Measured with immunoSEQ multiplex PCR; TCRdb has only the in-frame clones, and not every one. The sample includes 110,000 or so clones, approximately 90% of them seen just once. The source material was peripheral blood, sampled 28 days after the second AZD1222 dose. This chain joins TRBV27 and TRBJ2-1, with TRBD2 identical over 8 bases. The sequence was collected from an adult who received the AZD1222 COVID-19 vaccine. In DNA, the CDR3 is TGTGCCAGCAGCCCCGGGGGGGCGGGAGTCGGCCGGTCCTACAATGAGCAGTTCTTC. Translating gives CASSPGGAGVGRSYNEQFF.